This paragraph covers one TCR beta chain sequence. Its cognate antigen is unknown. This sample is part of a study of cytomegalovirus exposure and HLA in healthy donors. Findings and limits, study-wide: Later analysis revealed greater clonal expansion in HLA-associated TCR beta chains than in equally common others. The authors later linked a missense DCLRE1C variant to TCR beta V- and J-gene trimming. Testing in vitro showed three CMV-associated chains specific for CMV antigens.

The PCR had 60 Vbeta and 13 Jbeta primers. Sequencing used immunoSEQ multiplex PCR; TCRdb keeps in-frame clones, though not all of them. The sample yields about 170,000 clones, around 80% seen once. Sequencing was carried out using PBMCs. The source of this sequence is a male donor in good health and CMV-seronegative.

The chain's CDR3 is CASRGLAGETQYF. The DNA for the CDR3 is TGTGCCAGCAGGGGACTAGCGGGTGAGACCCAGTACTTC. The chain employs TRBV7-9 and TRBJ2-5, with 12 positions matching TRBD2. CDR3 length: 13 amino acids. CDR1 and CDR2 from the germline V gene are SEHNR and FQNEAQ (reference sequence). The junction had 1 base not matched to a gene; V was cut back by 6 bases and J by 5 bases. Drawing the rest from reference TRBV7-9 and TRBJ2-5, the complete variable domain is DTGVSQNPRHKITKRGQNVTFRCDPISEHNRLYWYRQTLGQGPEFLTYFQNEAQLEKSRLLSDRFSAERPKGSFSTLEIQRTEQGDSAMYLCASRGLAGETQYFGPGTRLLVL.